This TCR beta chain appears in the sequencing data of a study of radiation and T cells in renal cell carcinoma. V lost 3 bases and J lost 5; bases outside the gene matches: 7. Germline CDR1 and CDR2: SGHNT and YYREEE (reference sequence). CDR3 size: 15 residues. As to time point: blood 2 weeks post-SBRT. Treatment defined: 15 Gy SBRT to primary tumor, nephrectomy 4 weeks later. Blood was sampled at baseline, 2 weeks and 4 weeks after SBRT. Study observations and caveats: From baseline, blood top tumor clonotypes peaked at 2 weeks post-radiation. No pretreatment tumor biopsies were available for baseline clonotypes.

Profiling relied on immunoSEQ multiplex PCR, and the TCRdb table lists in-frame clones only, not all of them. The sample holds 150,000 to 190,000 clones, roughly 87% seen once. In this sample, this clone turned up a few times. The antigen is not known. Here the sequenced sample was blood, taken from a patient whose treatment included radiotherapy and nephrectomy. The chain is built from TRBV5-4 and TRBJ1-4, with 7 bases fitting TRBD1. This TCR was recovered from a woman aged 45-59 years with renal cell carcinoma. The CDR3 DNA is TGTGCCAGCAGCTCGAACAGGGGCGGGAATGAAAAACTGTTTTTT. Translated: CASSSNRGGNEKLFF.